The 18 T cell receptor beta chains below all came from one sample that was sequenced in a study of T cell changes during pregnancy in multiple sclerosis. Only in-frame clones appear in the TCRdb table, and some are missing; sequencing was by immunoSEQ multiplex PCR. Found here are over 70,000 clones, 94% of them singletons; the top ten hold under 0.85%. Source: peripheral blood, taken in the third trimester of pregnancy. The receptors originated from a female donor with multiple sclerosis, enrolled in a pregnancy study.

The CDR3: CASSRGTGGTQITQYF. The CDR3 nucleotides read TGCGCCAGCAGCCGAGGCACCGGGGGGACACAGATTACGCAGTATTTT. This chain uses TRBV5-1 with TRBJ2-3, with D perhaps matching TRBD2 (7 bases). The germline gives CDR1 SGHRS, CDR2 YFSETQ. This CDR3 region has 16 residues. V gave up 4 bases and J gave up 8 bases, with 23 bases separating them.

J is TRBJ2-7 and V is TRBV10-2, with 8 bases fitting TRBD2. The CDR3 sequence is 13 residues long. The junction had 10 bases not matched to a gene; V was cut back by 11 bases and J by 4 bases. The V gene's germline CDR1 is WSHSY and CDR2 SAAADI. In nucleotides, the CDR3 is TGCGCCGTGGGTAATGGCGGGAGGTACGAGCAGTACTTC. Encoded protein: CAVGNGGRYEQYF.

The CDR3 here is CASSLNGAGASNEQFF. The CDR3 bases are TGTGCCAGTAGCCTCAATGGGGCAGGGGCAAGCAATGAGCAGTTCTTC. The genes are TRBV19 and TRBJ2-1; D is possibly TRBD1 (6 bases). The V and J ends lost 6 bases and 6 bases respectively, with 21 bases between them. The V gene's germline CDR1 is LNHDA and CDR2 SQIVND (reference sequence). This CDR3 spans 16 amino acids.

This chain joins TRBV12-5 and TRBJ2-4; TRBD1 matches 9 bases. V was pared by 9 bases and J by 7 bases, with 7 bases of the junction left unmatched. Germline V CDR1 and CDR2: LGHNT, FRNRAP. CDR3 size: 13 residues. CDR3 sequence (DNA): TGTGCTAGGGGCGGACAGGGGTGGAACATTCAGTACTTC. It codes for CARGGQGWNIQYF.

The chain carries TRBV28 and TRBJ1-5, with D perhaps matching TRBD1 (6 bases). The CDR3 sequence is 15 residues long. CDR1 is MDHEN, CDR2 SYDVKM, per germline. V lost 7 bases and J lost 7, with 20 bases in between. DNA for the CDR3: TGTGCCAGCACCGTGTGGGGGCAAGGTGGACAGCCCCAGCATTTT. It specifies CASTVWGQGGQPQHF.

This chain uses TRBV5-4 with TRBJ2-3; 10 bases agree with TRBD1. Per germline, CDR1 SGHNT and CDR2 YYREEE (reference sequence). CDR3 length: 16 amino acids. V trimming: 3 bases; J trimming: 0 bases; junction bases outside the gene matches: 4. This CDR3 reads CASSSRQGASTDTQYF. CDR3 nucleotide sequence: TGTGCCAGCAGCTCGCGACAGGGGGCTAGCACAGATACGCAGTATTTT.

The genes are TRBV30 and TRBJ2-7; 11 nucleotides align to TRBD2. Germline assignment: CDR1 GTSNPN and CDR2 SVGIG (reference sequence). This CDR3 is 14 amino acids long. V shed 2 bases and J 5 bases; nucleotides not matched to a gene: 5. CDR3 nucleotide sequence: TGTGCCTGGAGTATGACTAGCGGGAAAGACGAGCAGTACTTC. Protein sequence: CAWSMTSGKDEQYF.

The chain employs TRBV18 and TRBJ2-2, with 7 positions matching TRBD1. Per germline, CDR1 KGHSH and CDR2 LQKENI. The CDR3 extends over 15 amino acids. The V segment lost 3 bases and the J segment 1 base; nucleotides outside the gene matches: 2. This CDR3 is CASSPDRKNTGELFF. CDR3 nucleotides: TGTGCCAGCTCACCGGACAGGAAGAACACCGGGGAGCTGTTTTTT.

J is TRBJ2-3 and V is TRBV5-1; possibly TRBD2 for D (5 bases). Germline CDR1 and CDR2: SGHRS and YFSETQ. The V gene lost 2 bases and the J gene lost 10 bases, with 14 bases spanning the gap. The CDR3 loop spans 13 amino acids. The CDR3 protein is CASSFDGAVAQYF. In DNA, the CDR3 is TGCGCCAGCAGCTTTGACGGAGCGGTGGCGCAGTATTTT.

The CDR3 bases are TGCGCCAGCAGCCAAACTAGCGGTGTATACAATGAGCAGTTCTTC. Translating gives CASSQTSGVYNEQFF. The chain has TRBV5-1 and TRBJ2-1; 8 nucleotides match TRBD2. CDR3 length equals 15 residues. Unmatched junction bases numbered 7, after V lost 4 bases and J lost 4 bases. Germline V gene sequence: CDR1 SGHRS, CDR2 YFSETQ. Looking up the rest from reference TRBV5-1 and TRBJ2-1 gives the full variable domain: KAGVTQTPRYLIKTRGQQVTLSCSPISGHRSVSWYQQTPGQGLQFLFEYFSETQRNKGNFPGRFSGRQFSNSRSEMNVSTLELGDSALYLCASSQTSGVYNEQFFGPGTRLTVL.

The gene calls are TRBV30 and TRBJ2-5; TRBD1 is a possible D gene (6 bases). Germline CDR1 and CDR2: GTSNPN and SVGIG (reference sequence). V was trimmed by 3 bases and J by 4 bases, leaving 21 bases between them. The CDR3 consists of 16 residues. The CDR3, as DNA: TGTGCCTGGAGCGGCGACCTGGACAGCTTCCCAGAGACCCAGTACTTC. It is translated as CAWSGDLDSFPETQYF.

The chain is built from TRBV6-1 and TRBJ2-5, with TRBD2 identical over 10 bases. V was pared by 0 bases and J by 5 bases, with 12 bases of the junction left unmatched. The CDR3 runs 18 residues. Germline V lookup: CDR1 MNHNS, CDR2 SASEGT. The CDR3, as DNA: TGTGCCAGCAGTGAAGCGCGGGTGGTAGCGGGAGGTAGGGAGACCCAGTACTTC. It translates to CASSEARVVAGGRETQYF.

V gene TRBV7-9 combines with J gene TRBJ2-1; D is perhaps TRBD2 (5 bases). Deletions cut 4 bases from V and 4 bases from J, with 14 bases between. The CDR3 sequence is 15 residues long. The germline CDR1 and CDR2 sequences are SEHNR and FQNEAQ (reference sequence). The CDR3 DNA sequence: TGTGCCAGCAGCTCCACGGGGAACCCTTACAATGAGCAGTTCTTC. It specifies CASSSTGNPYNEQFF.

The chain combines TRBV27 with TRBJ1-5; 8 bases line up with TRBD1. The CDR3 spans 16 residues. With V trimmed by 5 bases and J by 2 bases, 8 bases remained unmatched. CDR1 MNHEY and CDR2 SMNVEV come from the germline V gene (reference sequence). CDR3 in DNA: TGTGCCAGCAGTCCAACCGACAGGGGAGGCAATCAGCCCCAGCATTTT. Its translation is CASSPTDRGGNQPQHF.

The rearrangement links TRBV5-1 to TRBJ2-7; 8 bases line up with TRBD2. From germline, CDR1 is SGHRS and CDR2 YFSETQ. CDR3 size: 14 residues. The V and J ends lost 0 bases and 6 bases, in that order; junction bases with no gene match: 5. CDR3 in DNA: TGCGCCAGCAGCTTGGACGGGAGGGCAGGCGAGCAGTACTTC. It is translated as CASSLDGRAGEQYF. Full variable domain (remainder filled in from reference TRBV5-1 and TRBJ2-7): KAGVTQTPRYLIKTRGQQVTLSCSPISGHRSVSWYQQTPGQGLQFLFEYFSETQRNKGNFPGRFSGRQFSNSRSEMNVSTLELGDSALYLCASSLDGRAGEQYFGPGTRLTVT.

The genes are TRBV11-3 and TRBJ2-2; 8 positions agree with TRBD2. V shed 5 bases and J 4 bases; nucleotides not matched to a gene: 6. This CDR3 contains 15 residues. CDR1 and CDR2 from the germline V gene are SGHNT and YENEEA. The CDR3: CASSPRAGGTGELFF. The CDR3 DNA reads as TGTGCCAGCAGCCCCCGGGCGGGGGGCACCGGGGAGCTGTTTTTT.

The genes are TRBV27 and TRBJ2-3; 12 nucleotides line up with TRBD2. The germline V gene has CDR1 MNHEY and CDR2 SMNVEV (reference sequence). The CDR3 totals 19 residues. V lost 6 bases and J lost 3; bases outside the gene matches: 16. CDR3 residues: CASRDTTGLAGGPTDTQYF. The CDR3 DNA sequence: TGTGCCAGCAGAGATACCACGGGGCTAGCGGGAGGGCCGACAGATACGCAGTATTTT.

With regard to this clone: The sample holds other DNA sequences that translate to the same CDR3. The gene calls are TRBV27 and TRBJ2-1, with TRBD2 matching 7 bases. Germline trimming cut 3 bases from V and 1 base from J; bases unmatched to any gene: 0. The CDR3 runs 14 residues. Germline CDR1 reads MNHEY; CDR2 reads SMNVEV (reference sequence). In nucleotides, the CDR3 is TGTGCCAGCAGTTTGGGGGGGTCCTACAATGAGCAGTTCTTC. Its protein is CASSLGGSYNEQFF.